These 27 T cell receptor beta chains originate from one sample sequenced in a study of blood T cell repertoires in COVID-19. Here immunoSEQ multiplex PCR was the method, and the copy in TCRdb shows in-frame clones only, minus some. The sample has hundreds of thousands of clones; about 88% are singletons. Sequencing was performed on peripheral blood. The source of these receptors is a man in his late teens or twenties with COVID-19, enrolled during active disease.

CDR3 residues: CASSWGTSGFQYF. The CDR3 DNA follows: TGTGCCAGCAGTTGGGGGACTAGTGGCTTTCAGTACTTC. The chain links TRBV27 to TRBJ2-7; 8 bases fit TRBD2. Germline V gives CDR1 MNHEY, CDR2 SMNVEV (reference sequence). The CDR3 is 13 residues long. The V segment lost 4 bases and the J segment 10 bases; nucleotides outside the gene matches: 9.

This clone was seen many times. V usage is TRBV28 and J usage is TRBJ1-6, with 9 bases lining up with TRBD1. J lost 10 bases, V lost 6 bases, and 4 bases had no gene match. The germline V gene has CDR1 MDHEN and CDR2 SYDVKM. The CDR3 covers 13 residues. This CDR3 reads CASSYRGRSPLHF. CDR3 coding DNA: TGTGCCAGCAGCTACAGGGGGCGCTCACCCCTCCACTTT.

The rearrangement links TRBV5-4 to TRBJ2-7, with D possibly matching TRBD1 (8 bases). Germline V gene sequence: CDR1 SGHNT, CDR2 YYREEE (reference sequence). V lost 5 bases, J lost 1 base, and 19 bases lay in between. The CDR3 consists of 16 residues. The CDR3 reads CASSDFNRGGSYEQYF. For the CDR3, the DNA is TGTGCCAGCAGTGATTTTAACAGGGGGGGATCCTACGAGCAGTACTTC.

J is TRBJ2-1 and V is TRBV15, with 8 bases fitting TRBD2. The germline gives CDR1 LNHNV, CDR2 YYDKDF (reference sequence). The CDR3 has 13 residues. Trimming at V came to 3 bases and at J to 11 bases, leaving 6 bases not matched to a gene. The CDR3 nucleotides read TGTGCCACCAGCAGCGTTAATAGCGGGAAGCAGTTCTTC. Translating it yields CATSSVNSGKQFF.

The gene calls are TRBV11-2 and TRBJ2-1, with a tentative D call TRBD2 (6 bases). The CDR3 sequence is 15 residues long. CDR1 and CDR2 from the germline V gene are SGHAT and FQNNGV. V shed 1 base and J shed 2 bases, with 9 bases lying between them. The DNA of the CDR3 is TGTGCCAGCAGCTTAGGCGGGGTCCCCTACAATGAGCAGTTCTTC. It specifies CASSLGGVPYNEQFF.

The chain carries TRBV6-5 and TRBJ2-1, with 7 bases lining up with TRBD2. Unmatched junction bases numbered 13, after V lost 0 bases and J lost 14 bases. The CDR3 is 15 residues long. The germline CDR1 and CDR2 sequences are MNHEY and SVGAGI. The CDR3 region is CASSYSGGRGGIEFF. CDR3 sequence (DNA): TGTGCCAGCAGTTACTCGGGGGGGAGGGGTGGTATTGAGTTCTTC.

CDR3 amino acids: CASSLGELSYEQYF. CDR3 nucleotide sequence: TGTGCCAGCAGCTTGGGGGAGTTGTCCTACGAGCAGTACTTC. The chain uses TRBV5-6 and TRBJ2-7; perhaps TRBD2 as D (5 bases). V lost 0 bases to trimming and J lost 1 base, with 8 bases between them. This CDR3 is built from 14 residues. Per germline, CDR1 SGHDT and CDR2 YYEEEE.

The sample holds a few counts of this clone. V gene TRBV5-4 combines with J gene TRBJ2-5, with D possibly matching TRBD2 (6 bases). This CDR3 is 16 amino acids long. V dropped 0 bases and J dropped 1 base, with 13 bases sitting between them. The germline CDR1 and CDR2 sequences are SGHNT and YYREEE (reference sequence). The DNA of the CDR3 is TGTGCCAGCAGCTTGGCCGGGACTCGATTCCAAGAGACCCAGTACTTC. Protein product: CASSLAGTRFQETQYF.

The rearrangement uses TRBV5-1 and TRBJ2-3; 9 bases align to TRBD2. Germline-derived CDR1 and CDR2 are SGHRS and YFSETQ. The CDR3 sequence is 17 residues long. V dropped 1 base and J dropped 3; count of bases not matched to a gene: 9. The CDR3 spells CASSLSTAGGKTDTQYF. The CDR3, as DNA: TGCGCCAGCAGCTTGAGCACTGCGGGAGGGAAGACAGATACGCAGTATTTT.

V usage is TRBV11-2 and J usage is TRBJ2-5; TRBD2 matches at 9 bases. Germline-derived CDR1 and CDR2 are SGHAT and FQNNGV. The trim removed 5 bases at V and 5 bases at J, leaving 12 bases unmatched. The CDR3 runs to 16 residues. CDR3 protein: CASSPTGGLAGETQYF. CDR3 bases: TGTGCCAGCAGCCCCACCGGGGGACTAGCAGGCGAGACCCAGTACTTC. Drawing the rest from reference TRBV11-2 and TRBJ2-5, the complete variable domain is EAGVAQSPRYKIIEKRQSVAFWCNPISGHATLYWYQQILGQGPKLLIQFQNNGVVDDSQLPKDRFSAERLKGVDSTLKIQPAKLEDSAVYLCASSPTGGLAGETQYFGPGTRLLVL.

The rearrangement links TRBV7-8 to TRBJ1-6; no clear D. Germline CDR1 reads SGHVS; CDR2 reads FQNEAQ. This CDR3 has 13 amino acids. Trimming pared 3 bases from V and 9 bases from J, leaving 9 bases between. This CDR3 is CASSFDNTSPLHF. CDR3 DNA: TGTGCCAGCAGCTTTGACAATACTTCACCCCTCCACTTT.

The rearrangement uses TRBV7-8 and TRBJ1-2, with 7 bases aligning to TRBD1. With V trimmed by 0 bases and J by 4 bases, 2 bases remained unmatched. Germline CDR1 reads SGHVS; CDR2 reads FQNEAQ. The length of the CDR3 is 14 residues. CDR3 sequence reads: CASSLAGTVYGYTF. The CDR3 DNA sequence: TGTGCCAGCAGCTTAGCCGGGACAGTCTATGGCTACACCTTC. The full variable domain, its missing parts supplied by reference TRBV7-8 and TRBJ1-2, is GAGVSQSPRYKVAKRGQDVALRCDPISGHVSLFWYQQALGQGPEFLTYFQNEAQLDKSGLPSDRFFAERPEGSVSTLKIQRTQQEDSAVYLCASSLAGTVYGYTFGSGTRLTVV.

This chain uses TRBV2 with TRBJ2-3; 11 nucleotides match TRBD2. After removal of 0 bases from V and 2 bases from J, the junction contained 4 bases not matched to a gene. Germline lookup yields CDR1 SNHLY and CDR2 FYNNEI. CDR3 size: 17 residues. As DNA, the CDR3 is TGTGCCAGCAGTGAAGCTGAGACTAGCGGGGTCACAGATACGCAGTATTTT. It specifies CASSEAETSGVTDTQYF. Looking up the rest from reference TRBV2 and TRBJ2-3 gives the full variable domain: EPEVTQTPSHQVTQMGQEVILRCVPISNHLYFYWYRQILGQKVEFLVSFYNNEISEKSEIFDDQFSVERPDGSNFTLKIRSTKLEDSAMYFCASSEAETSGVTDTQYFGPGTRLTVL.

The genes are TRBV13 and TRBJ2-3, with 9 bases fitting TRBD1. CDR3 size: 14 residues. Germline lookup yields CDR1 PRHDT and CDR2 FYEKMQ (reference sequence). The V gene end was trimmed by 5 bases and the J gene end by 1 base; junction bases not matched to a gene: 1. For the CDR3, the DNA is TGTGCCAGCAGCGGGACAGGGCGCACAGATACGCAGTATTTT. This gives the protein CASSGTGRTDTQYF.

This clone was observed a single time. This chain uses TRBV3-1 (or the pseudogene TRBV3-2) with TRBJ1-5; D gene unclear. The CDR3 spans 14 residues. V shed 3 bases and J shed 3 bases, with 9 bases lying between them. Germline V gene sequence: CDR1 LGHDT, CDR2 YNNKEL (reference sequence). The CDR3 coding sequence is TGTGCCAGCAGCCACGGCGGTTCCAATCAGCCCCAGCATTTT. Translation gives CASSHGGSNQPQHF.

The J gene is TRBJ2-2, the V gene TRBV2, with 7 bases that match TRBD2. This CDR3 is built from 15 residues. Trimming took 4 bases from V and 2 from J; bases not matched to a gene: 4. Germline lookup yields CDR1 SNHLY and CDR2 FYNNEI. This CDR3 reads CASSGLAVNTGELFF. The CDR3 coding sequence is TGTGCCAGCAGTGGACTAGCAGTCAACACCGGGGAGCTGTTTTTT. Based on the CDR3 plus reference TRBV2 and TRBJ2-2, the full variable domain is EPEVTQTPSHQVTQMGQEVILRCVPISNHLYFYWYRQILGQKVEFLVSFYNNEISEKSEIFDDQFSVERPDGSNFTLKIRSTKLEDSAMYFCASSGLAVNTGELFFGEGSRLTVL.

The genes are TRBV3-1 (or the pseudogene TRBV3-2) and TRBJ2-1, with 7 bases fitting TRBD2. The CDR3 consists of 12 residues. Trimming cost V 4 bases and J 8 bases; bases outside gene matches: 2. The germline CDR1 and CDR2 sequences are LGHDT and YNNKEL (reference sequence). CDR3 region: CASSRTSDEQFF. The DNA for the CDR3 is TGTGCCAGCAGCCGAACTAGCGATGAGCAGTTCTTC.

Turning to this clone: The junction departs from the called germline gene at one end, perhaps through a read error. CDR3 residues: CASRSGGHTKAFF. CDR3 DNA sequence: TGTGCCAGCCGTTCAGGGGGCCACACTAAAGCTTTCTTT. V gene TRBV6-4 combines with J gene TRBJ1-1, with 8 nucleotides matching TRBD1. Per germline, CDR1 MRHNA and CDR2 SNTAGT. The CDR3 runs to 13 residues.

The chain uses TRBV27 and TRBJ1-1; tentative D call: TRBD1 (5 bases). This CDR3 is 13 amino acids long. CDR1 and CDR2 from the germline V gene are MNHEY and SMNVEV (reference sequence). V lost 8 bases and J lost 8, with 18 bases in between. DNA for the CDR3: TGTGCCAGCTCGAGGACCCAGGGAATGGAAGCTTTCTTT. Its protein product is CASSRTQGMEAFF.

The table lists this clone with a count of one. The chain is built from TRBV7-9 and TRBJ2-1; D is perhaps TRBD2 (6 bases). V was clipped by 6 bases and J by 4 bases, with 13 bases between them. Germline V CDR1 and CDR2: SEHNR, FQNEAQ (reference sequence). CDR3 length: 14 amino acids. CDR3 amino acids: CASRDGTVYNEQFF. As DNA, the CDR3 is TGTGCCAGCAGGGATGGGACTGTGTACAATGAGCAGTTCTTC.

Of note for this clone: Other DNA sequences from this sample encode an identical CDR3 as well. J is TRBJ2-1 and V is TRBV2, with 8 bases lining up with TRBD1. This CDR3 spans 15 amino acids. Germline-derived CDR1 and CDR2 are SNHLY and FYNNEI. Trimming cost V 8 bases and J 2 bases; bases outside gene matches: 8. The CDR3 is CASSSGTGAYNEQFF. The CDR3 DNA sequence: TGTGCCAGCTCATCCGGGACAGGAGCCTACAATGAGCAGTTCTTC.

In regard to this clone: Other DNA sequences within the sample encode an identical CDR3. J is TRBJ1-1 and V is TRBV3-1 (or the pseudogene TRBV3-2); D is unclear. The V end was cut by 1 base, the J end by 1 base, with 4 bases between. The germline gives CDR1 LGHDT, CDR2 YNNKEL (reference sequence). CDR3 length: 13 residues. The CDR3, as DNA: TGTGCCAGCAGCCAAGGAGGGAACACTGAAGCTTTCTTT. Translating gives CASSQGGNTEAFF.

This chain uses TRBV6-4 with TRBJ2-5; D uncertain. Germline-derived CDR1 and CDR2 are MRHNA and SNTAGT. CDR3 length: 14 amino acids. Trimming took 0 bases from V and 0 from J, leaving 5 bases between them. CDR3 in amino acids: CASSDSRDQETQYF. The DNA of the CDR3 is TGTGCCAGCAGTGACTCGCGAGACCAAGAGACCCAGTACTTC.

The V and J genes are TRBV27 and TRBJ2-1, with D perhaps TRBD1 (6 bases). The CDR3 is made up of 15 amino acids. V gave up 5 bases and J gave up 6 bases, with 17 bases separating them. The germline V gene encodes CDR1 MNHEY and CDR2 SMNVEV (reference sequence). The CDR3 nucleotides are TGTGCCAGCAGTCGAGGACAGTCACGTCTCAATGAGCAGTTCTTC. Its protein product is CASSRGQSRLNEQFF.

The chain uses TRBV9 and TRBJ2-1; 9 bases are shared with TRBD1. V was clipped by 3 bases and J by 4 bases; unmatched bases: 5. The CDR3 totals 15 residues. CDR1 and CDR2 from the germline V gene are SGDLS and YYNGEE. The CDR3: CASSARDRAYNEQFF. The CDR3 nucleotides read TGTGCCAGCAGCGCCCGGGACAGGGCATACAATGAGCAGTTCTTC.

This clone showed up just once. This chain links TRBV5-1 with TRBJ2-1; D uncertain. The CDR3 sequence is 13 residues long. CDR1 SGHRS and CDR2 YFSETQ come from the germline V gene. V dropped 0 bases and J dropped 5 bases, with 6 bases sitting between them. The CDR3 DNA follows: TGCGCCAGCAGCTTGGTCGCAGACAATGAGCAGTTCTTC. Protein product: CASSLVADNEQFF.

The CDR3 reads CASSPRLAETQYF. The CDR3 nucleotides read TGTGCCAGCAGCCCGAGACTAGCGGAGACCCAGTACTTC. The gene calls are TRBV11-2 and TRBJ2-5, with 8 bases aligning to TRBD2. Germline loops: CDR1 SGHAT, CDR2 FQNNGV. CDR3 length: 13 residues. V gave up 5 bases and J gave up 5 bases; unmatched junction bases: 4.